These 20 T cell receptor beta chains were all obtained from the same sample, sequenced in a study of shared clonotypes between healthy human individuals (dated by TCRdb to about 2020). The method was the immunoSEQ multiplex PCR assay. TCRdb re-hosts the immuneACCESS table, in-frame sequences only. Its copies lack some clones; in the studies checked, an unresolved V gene accounts for under half of them, and the cause for the rest is not known. The sample includes about 800,000 clones, with 96% observed a single time. In total, the top ten clones hold approximately 0.2% of the sample. CD8 naive samples were CD45RO-negative cells positively selected for CCR7, giving a CD45RA+CCR7+ population that excluded TemRA cells. The specimen sequenced was naive CD8+ T cells sorted from blood. The cell subset or site label on this specimen signifies: CD45RA+CCR7+. The receptors originated from a man aged 30-40 years in good health.

The rearrangement joins TRBV6-1 to TRBJ2-7; 9 bases are a match to TRBD1. The V gene end was trimmed by 0 bases and the J gene end by 4 bases; junction bases not matched to a gene: 10. The CDR3 is 17 residues long. CDR1 and CDR2 (germline): MNHNS, SASEGT. This CDR3 reads CASSEAQYPGQGYEQYF. The CDR3 DNA is TGTGCCAGCAGTGAAGCTCAGTACCCGGGACAGGGTTACGAGCAGTACTTC.

This chain uses TRBV19 with TRBJ1-1; 7 bases agree with TRBD1. In germline, CDR1 is LNHDA, CDR2 SQIVND (reference sequence). V lost 11 bases and J lost 4; bases outside the gene matches: 10. The CDR3 length is 13 residues. CDR3 in amino acids: CAASGGQRTEAFF. CDR3 DNA sequence: TGTGCCGCTTCAGGGGGACAACGCACTGAAGCTTTCTTT.

The rearrangement uses TRBV9 and TRBJ2-6; no definite D call. The CDR3 covers 15 residues. CDR1 is SGDLS, CDR2 YYNGEE, per germline. V lost 3 bases, J lost 1 base, and 8 bases lay in between. The CDR3 region is CASSGWVSGANVLTF. CDR3 bases: TGTGCCAGCAGCGGTTGGGTATCTGGGGCCAACGTCCTGACTTTC.

The V and J genes are TRBV7-9 and TRBJ2-7; D may be TRBD2 (6 bases). The V end was cut by 5 bases, the J end by 5 bases, with 19 bases between. The CDR3 is 15 residues long. Germline V CDR1 and CDR2: SEHNR, FQNEAQ (reference sequence). The CDR3 here is CASSPRTKFVHEQYF. As DNA, the CDR3 is TGTGCCAGCAGCCCACGGACTAAATTCGTCCACGAGCAGTACTTC.

The gene calls are TRBV18 and TRBJ2-1; 10 nucleotides align to TRBD2. V shed 6 bases and J 9 bases; nucleotides not matched to a gene: 14. Per the germline V gene, CDR1 is KGHSH and CDR2 is LQKENI. This CDR3 has 16 amino acids. The CDR3 bases are TGTGCCAGCTCCCAAGCCGGGACTAGCGACCTAGGTGAGCAGTTCTTC. Residues: CASSQAGTSDLGEQFF.

V usage is TRBV14 and J usage is TRBJ2-7; TRBD2 matches at 10 bases. V shed 1 base, J shed 11 bases, and the junction held 17 bases outside the gene matches. The CDR3 runs to 17 residues. Germline lookup yields CDR1 SGHDN and CDR2 FVKESK. In DNA, the CDR3 is TGTGCCAGCAGCCAAGTGGTCAGGGAGGGACTAGCGAACATGGAGTACTTC. Translation gives CASSQVVREGLANMEYF.

This clone has only one observation. J is TRBJ1-1 and V is TRBV6-6; tentatively, D is TRBD1 (5 bases). V lost 1 base, J lost 1 base, and 10 bases lay in between. The CDR3 runs 15 residues. Germline-derived CDR1 and CDR2 are MNHNY and SVGAGI (reference sequence). Here the CDR3 DNA reads TGTGCCAGCAGTTACTTCAGGGCCCCGAACACTGAAGCTTTCTTT. Its protein is CASSYFRAPNTEAFF.

V usage is TRBV27 and J usage is TRBJ2-7, with 11 bases that match TRBD2. CDR3 length: 14 amino acids. V shed 3 bases and J 3 bases; nucleotides not matched to a gene: 1. Germline V gene sequence: CDR1 MNHEY, CDR2 SMNVEV (reference sequence). In DNA, the CDR3 is TGTGCCAGCAGTTTGACTAGCGGGAACTACGAGCAGTACTTC. Amino acid sequence: CASSLTSGNYEQYF.

This clone has only one observation. This sequence joins TRBV5-1 and TRBJ2-7; 8 bases fit TRBD1. The CDR3 is 14 residues long. J lost 7 bases, V lost 4 bases, and 10 bases had no gene match. Germline-derived CDR1 and CDR2 are SGHRS and YFSETQ. In DNA, the CDR3 is TGCGCCAGCAGCCTCCGGACAGGGTTGGGAGAGCAGTACTTC. Translation gives CASSLRTGLGEQYF.

The chain couples TRBV15 to TRBJ1-1; 9 bases are a match to TRBD1. The CDR3 sequence is 14 residues long. Germline loops: CDR1 LNHNV, CDR2 YYDKDF (reference sequence). J gave up 1 base and V 9 bases, and 6 bases lay outside the gene matches. The chain's CDR3 is CATGRDRANTEAFF. As DNA, the CDR3 is TGTGCCACGGGTAGGGACAGGGCGAACACTGAAGCTTTCTTT.

The V and J genes are TRBV5-5 and TRBJ2-1; the match to TRBD2 covers 11 bases. Per the germline V gene, CDR1 is SGHKS and CDR2 is YYEKEE (reference sequence). The CDR3 has 15 amino acids. V shed 5 bases, J shed 8 bases, and the junction held 9 bases outside the gene matches. The CDR3 sequence: CASRLGTSGRDEQFF. The CDR3 nucleotides are TGTGCCAGCAGGTTAGGGACTAGCGGTAGGGATGAGCAGTTCTTC.

The rearrangement joins TRBV21-1 to TRBJ1-5. TRBV21-1 is designated a pseudogene. The CDR3 contains 18 residues. The CDR3 loop is CASSNTSGDGLINQPQHF. In DNA, the CDR3 is TGTGCCAGCAGCAATACCAGCGGTGACGGACTTATCAATCAGCCCCAGCATTTT.

The genes are TRBV28 and TRBJ1-1; TRBD1 matches at 7 bases. Germline loops: CDR1 MDHEN, CDR2 SYDVKM. Trimming took 6 bases from V and 4 from J; bases not matched to a gene: 29. This CDR3 has 21 amino acids. The CDR3 loop is CASSAQQHLRYDRVTSTEAFF. The CDR3 DNA sequence: TGTGCCAGCAGCGCTCAGCAGCACCTCCGCTACGACAGGGTCACGAGCACTGAAGCTTTCTTT.

The genes are TRBV18 and TRBJ2-1; TRBD2 agrees at 10 bases. V trimming: 3 bases; J trimming: 8 bases; junction bases outside the gene matches: 10. Germline V gene sequence: CDR1 KGHSH, CDR2 LQKENI. This CDR3 spans 16 amino acids. The chain's CDR3 is CASSPELASGRHEQFF. The CDR3 DNA follows: TGTGCCAGCTCACCCGAACTGGCTAGCGGGAGACATGAGCAGTTCTTC. The full variable domain, with the rest looked up from reference TRBV18 and TRBJ2-1, is NAGVMQNPRHLVRRRGQEARLRCSPMKGHSHVYWYRQLPEEGLKFMVYLQKENIIDESGMPKERFSAEFPKEGPSILRIQQVVRGDSAAYFCASSPELASGRHEQFFGPGTRLTVL.

This clone has a handful of counts. The V and J genes are TRBV2 and TRBJ1-5; D is undetermined. Germline V lookup: CDR1 SNHLY, CDR2 FYNNEI. Between the trimmed V and J ends, which lost 2 bases and 3 bases, there was a span of 11 bases. The CDR3 totals 15 residues. CDR3 sequence: CASSEFGPDNQPQHF. The DNA for the CDR3 is TGTGCCAGCAGTGAATTCGGGCCAGACAATCAGCCCCAGCATTTT.

This sequence joins TRBV29-1 and TRBJ2-1; no clear D. V lost 7 bases to trimming and J lost 9 bases, with 13 bases between them. CDR3 length: 11 residues. CDR1 is SQVTM and CDR2 is ANQGSEA in the germline V gene. The CDR3 bases are TGCAGCGCCATAAGCGTCGGTGAGCAGTTCTTC. Translating it yields CSAISVGEQFF.

This clone was counted once. CDR3 coding DNA: TGTGCCAGTGGGCATCGGGGTTTAGGCGGGGAGCTGTTTTTT. It encodes CASGHRGLGGELFF. The J gene is TRBJ2-2, the V gene TRBV19; D may be TRBD2 (5 bases). Per germline, CDR1 LNHDA and CDR2 SQIVND (reference sequence). V shed 8 bases and J shed 7 bases, with 17 bases lying between them. The CDR3 contains 14 residues.

The genes are TRBV28 and TRBJ2-1, with a tentative D call TRBD2 (6 bases). Germline CDR1 reads MDHEN; CDR2 reads SYDVKM. CDR3 length: 15 residues. V lost 7 bases, J lost 3 bases, and 16 bases lay in between. CDR3: CASNKRAGLYNEQFF. CDR3 bases: TGTGCCAGCAACAAACGGGCGGGACTCTACAATGAGCAGTTCTTC.

In DNA form, the CDR3 reads TGTGCCAGCAGTGACCAGCCTCAGGGACACTCCTACAATGAGCAGTTCTTC. Its protein product is CASSDQPQGHSYNEQFF. V gene TRBV2 combines with J gene TRBJ2-1; D might be TRBD1 (6 bases). CDR1 and CDR2 (germline): SNHLY, FYNNEI. V dropped 3 bases and J dropped 0 bases, with 15 bases sitting between them. This CDR3 region has 17 residues. The complete variable domain, with remaining parts taken from reference TRBV2 and TRBJ2-1, reads EPEVTQTPSHQVTQMGQEVILRCVPISNHLYFYWYRQILGQKVEFLVSFYNNEISEKSEIFDDQFSVERPDGSNFTLKIRSTKLEDSAMYFCASSDQPQGHSYNEQFFGPGTRLTVL.

Note on this clone: Other DNA sequences of this sample code for an identical CDR3. V usage is TRBV11-2 and J usage is TRBJ2-7; D not certain. The ends were cut back, 8 bases at V and 0 bases at J, with 14 bases in the middle. The CDR3 is 14 residues long. Germline CDR1 reads SGHAT; CDR2 reads FQNNGV. The CDR3: CASSFGSGSYEQYF. The CDR3 region has the DNA TGTGCCAGCTCCTTCGGATCGGGCTCCTACGAGCAGTACTTC.